The TCR beta chain described here comes from a study of blood T cell repertoires in COVID-19. Libraries were prepared by immunoSEQ multiplex PCR; TCRdb keeps only in-frame clonotypes and omits some of them. The top ten clones hold under 2% of a sample with approximately 270,000 clones, 85% to 90% of them seen once. This receptor was identified in a man aged 35 to 55 who had recovered from COVID-19. The sequenced material came from PBMCs or T cells enriched from blood (not recorded which).

CDR3 coding DNA: TGCAGCGTCGGCGGACTTAGCACCGGGGAGCTGTTTTTT. Amino acid sequence: CSVGGLSTGELFF. The chain couples TRBV29-1 to TRBJ2-2; possible D gene TRBD2, 5 bases. The CDR3 length is 13 residues. V gave up 6 bases and J gave up 4 bases, with 12 bases separating them. The germline V gene has CDR1 SQVTM and CDR2 ANQGSEA.